This TCR beta chain came from a study of T cells in narcolepsy. Study outcomes and limitations: Healthy controls reportedly lacked the autoreactive clonotypes serially found in patients' blood.

Trimming shortened V by 4 bases and J by 2 bases, and 14 bases separated the two germline ends. The CDR3 sequence is 15 residues long. Germline V CDR1 and CDR2: SGHAT, FQNNGV. Sequenced by immunoSEQ multiplex PCR; TCRdb stores in-frame clones only, minus some. The sample has fewer than 40,000 clones; around 90% are singletons. Comments on this clone: Its antigen is still unknown.

Input material: CD45RA- memory CD4+ T cells from PBMCs. V usage is TRBV11-2 and J usage is TRBJ2-5; the D is unclear. The sequence was collected from a human donor with narcolepsy. The DNA of the CDR3 is TGTGCCAGCAGCTCAATTCCGGGCCGACAAGAGACCCAGTACTTC. Translated, it gives CASSSIPGRQETQYF.